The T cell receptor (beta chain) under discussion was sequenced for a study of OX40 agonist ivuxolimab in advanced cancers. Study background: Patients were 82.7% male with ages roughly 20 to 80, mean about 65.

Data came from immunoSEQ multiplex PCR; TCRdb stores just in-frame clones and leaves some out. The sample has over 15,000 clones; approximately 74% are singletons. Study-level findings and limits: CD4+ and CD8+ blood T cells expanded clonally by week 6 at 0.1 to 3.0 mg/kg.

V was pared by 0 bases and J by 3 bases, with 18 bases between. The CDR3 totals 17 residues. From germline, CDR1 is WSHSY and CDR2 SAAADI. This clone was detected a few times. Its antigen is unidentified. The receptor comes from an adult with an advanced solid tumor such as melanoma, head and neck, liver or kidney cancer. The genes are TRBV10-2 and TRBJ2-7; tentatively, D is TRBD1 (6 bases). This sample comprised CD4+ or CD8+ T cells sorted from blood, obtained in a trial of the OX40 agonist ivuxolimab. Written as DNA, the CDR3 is TGCGCCAGCAGTGAGTCACGGGGCAGGGGCGTACTCTACGAGCAGTACTTC. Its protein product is CASSESRGRGVLYEQYF.